The TCR beta chain under discussion was sequenced for a study of blood T cell repertoires in COVID-19. Study background: The origin of the acute and convalescent COVID-19 samples was the United States, Italy and Spain. In each case, the material was cDNA or gDNA derived from T cells, B-cell-depleted T cells, or PBMCs.

This clone was seen a handful of times. This CDR3 region has 15 residues. Germline CDR1 is MNHNY and CDR2 is SVGAGI (reference sequence). V lost 3 bases, J lost 4 bases, and 14 bases lay in between. The repertoire was sequenced with immunoSEQ multiplex PCR; TCRdb's copy has only in-frame clones and lacks some. The sample lists approximately 76,000 clones; 65% to 90% were seen once. V is TRBV6-6 and J is TRBJ2-3; a weak D match, TRBD1 (6 bases). The specimen sequenced was peripheral blood. This receptor was obtained from a woman in her sixties with acute or convalescent COVID-19. CDR3 sequence: CASSYEGVRSDTQYF. The CDR3 DNA is TGTGCCAGCAGTTATGAGGGGGTGAGGTCAGATACGCAGTATTTT.